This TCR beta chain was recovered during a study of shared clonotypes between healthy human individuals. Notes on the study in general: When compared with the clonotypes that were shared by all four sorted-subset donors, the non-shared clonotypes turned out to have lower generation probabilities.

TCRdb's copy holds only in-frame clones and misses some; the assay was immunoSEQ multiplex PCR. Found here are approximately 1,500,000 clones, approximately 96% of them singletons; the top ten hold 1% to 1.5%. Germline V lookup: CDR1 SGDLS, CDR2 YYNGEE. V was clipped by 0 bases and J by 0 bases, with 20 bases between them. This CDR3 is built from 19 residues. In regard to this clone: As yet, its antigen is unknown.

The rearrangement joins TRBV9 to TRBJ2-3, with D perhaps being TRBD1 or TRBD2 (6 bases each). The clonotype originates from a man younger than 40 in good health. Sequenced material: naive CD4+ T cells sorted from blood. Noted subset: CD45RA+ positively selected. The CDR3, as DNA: TGTGCCAGCAGCGTAGGTCGTGGCAGGGGACTCCAAAGCACAGATACGCAGTATTTT. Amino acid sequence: CASSVGRGRGLQSTDTQYF.